Listed below are T cell receptor beta chains from one sample, sequenced in a study. TCRdb itself ran the 5' RACE reads through MiXCR, one entry per CDR3 protein. Of about 62,000 distinct CDR3 sequences in the sample, nearly 30% were seen once. The sample taken for sequencing was tumor-infiltrating naive CD4+ T cells sorted from the breast tumor. The receptor set was obtained from a female donor with breast cancer. The CDR3 runs from the conserved cysteine through the conserved F or W. Each record gives: D gene, J gene, clone size, V gene, CDR3 DNA, CDR3 protein. D genes are given only for firm matches. Size values are once, few and many counts, or a class for expanded clones, and some rows have none.

TRBD1,TRBJ1-1,-,TRBV9,TGTGCCAGCAGCCCATCACCAATCCCGGGACAGGGAATGAACACTGAAGCTTTCTTT,CASSPSPIPGQGMNTEAFF
TRBD2,TRBJ2-5,many,TRBV20-1,TGCAGTGTTCCGGGACTAGCGCAGCAAGAGACCCAGTACTTC,CSVPGLAQQETQYF
TRBD1,TRBJ1-1,once,TRBV15,TGTGCCACCAGAAGGACAGGTGAAGCTTTCTTT,CATRRTGEAFF
-,TRBJ2-6,-,TRBV6-1,TGTGCCAGCAGTGCTGGGTTTGGGGCCAACGTCCTGACTTTC,CASSAGFGANVLTF
TRBD2,TRBJ2-1,-,TRBV7-9,TGTGCCAGCAGCGCCCGGACTAGCGGGAGTTTCTACAATGAGCAGTTCTTC,CASSARTSGSFYNEQFF
-,TRBJ2-1,-,TRBV7-2,TGTGCCAGCAGCCTGGGTAGCTATGAGCGGTTCTTC,CASSLGSYERFF
TRBD1,TRBJ1-5,-,TRBV7-9,TGTGCCAGCAGCATCGATCGAGACAGGGGGGCTTCAGGGGGCAATCAGCCCCAGCATTTT,CASSIDRDRGASGGNQPQHF
TRBD1,TRBJ2-5,-,TRBV7-2,TGTGCCAGCAGCTGGGACAGGACCCTAAGGGAGACCCAGTACTTC,CASSWDRTLRETQYF
TRBD1,TRBJ1-1,-,TRBV15,TGTGCCACCAGCAGAGGAATTACAGGGGGGCTTGAAGCTTTCTTT,CATSRGITGGLEAFF
-,TRBJ2-5,few,TRBV5-6,TGTGCCAGCAGCTTTAGTGGGCCCCAGTACTTC,CASSFSGPQYF
TRBD1,TRBJ2-1,few,TRBV5-1,TGCGCCAGCAGCCCGGGACAGGGGGCCCGGTTTGGTGAGCAGTTCTTC,CASSPGQGARFGEQFF
-,TRBJ1-5,once,TRBV7-9,TGTGCCAGCAGCGACATCAAGCAGCCCCAGCATTTT,CASSDIKQPQHF
-,TRBJ2-3,-,TRBV30,TGTGCCTGGAGTGTAGTTAGGACAGATACGCAGTATTTT,CAWSVVRTDTQYF
TRBD1,TRBJ1-1,-,TRBV29-1,TGCGGCGTGCAAAAAGGGACAGGGAACACTGAAGCTTTCTTT,CGVQKGTGNTEAFF
-,TRBJ1-4,-,TRBV5-1,TGCGCCAGCAGCTTGGACTGGGGCCAAAAACTGTTTTTT,CASSLDWGQKLFF
-,TRBJ2-7,-,TRBV12-3/TRBV12-4,TGTGCCAGCAGTCCCCACAGGAGGAGCTCCTACGAGCAGTACTTC,CASSPHRRSSYEQYF
TRBD1,TRBJ1-5,-,TRBV28,TGTGCCAGCAGTCCGGGACAGAACAATCAGCCCCAGCATTTT,CASSPGQNNQPQHF
-,TRBJ1-1,-,TRBV28,TGTGCCAGTTCCGTGTACGGAGCGGCGAACACTGAAGCTTTCTTT,CASSVYGAANTEAFF
TRBD1,TRBJ1-6,few,TRBV2,TGTGCCAGCACCGCCCGAGAGGGACAGCAGCGTTCACCCCTCCACTTT,CASTAREGQQRSPLHF
TRBD2,TRBJ2-5,once,TRBV9,TGTGCCAGCAGCGTGGGGGGACTAGCGGGCCAAGAGACCCAGTACTTC,CASSVGGLAGQETQYF
-,TRBJ2-3,many,TRBV9,TGTGCCAGCAGCGTAGTTGGAGGGGAGACAGATACGCAGTATTTT,CASSVVGGETDTQYF
TRBD1,TRBJ2-1,few,TRBV5-1,TGCGCCAGCAGCTTGAAAACAGGGGGCCACAATGAGCAGTTCTTC,CASSLKTGGHNEQFF
TRBD1,TRBJ2-7,-,TRBV12-3/TRBV12-4,TGTGCCAGCAGTGCCGGGACAGGTCCCTACGAGCAGTACTTC,CASSAGTGPYEQYF
-,TRBJ1-4,-,TRBV5-1,TGCGCCAGCACCCCTAACACGGGGGACTATGAAAAACTGTTTTTT,CASTPNTGDYEKLFF
-,TRBJ1-2,-,TRBV6-1,TGTGCCAGCAGCGATCGTCGGGGGCTCACCCGCTCTGGCTACACCTTC,CASSDRRGLTRSGYTF
-,TRBJ2-3,few,TRBV4-1,TGCGCCAGCAGCCAAGATGGCCAGAAAGAAACAGATACGCAGTATTTT,CASSQDGQKETDTQYF
-,TRBJ2-3,-,TRBV29-1,TGCAGCGGGACGGAGACAGATACGCAGTATTTT,CSGTETDTQYF
-,TRBJ1-1,-,TRBV7-2,TGTGCCAGCAGCCAACAGGGGAACACTGAAGCTTTCTTT,CASSQQGNTEAFF
-,TRBJ1-5,few,TRBV7-2,TGTGCCAGCAGCTTGCAGAGCAATCAGCCCCAGCATTTT,CASSLQSNQPQHF
-,TRBJ1-1,-,TRBV4-2,TGTGCCAGCAGCCATCGCCGAGGACCGGGCACTGAAGCTTTCTTT,CASSHRRGPGTEAFF
-,TRBJ1-2,-,TRBV6-2/TRBV6-3,TGTGCCAGCAGTTACCAACAGGACCACTATGGCTACACCTTC,CASSYQQDHYGYTF
-,TRBJ2-2,-,TRBV3-1,TGTGCCAGCAGCCAACAGGGAAGGACCGGGGAGCTGTTTTTT,CASSQQGRTGELFF
TRBD1,TRBJ2-5,few,TRBV20-1,TGCAGTGCGACCGGGACAGGGGTTAAGACCCAGTACTTC,CSATGTGVKTQYF